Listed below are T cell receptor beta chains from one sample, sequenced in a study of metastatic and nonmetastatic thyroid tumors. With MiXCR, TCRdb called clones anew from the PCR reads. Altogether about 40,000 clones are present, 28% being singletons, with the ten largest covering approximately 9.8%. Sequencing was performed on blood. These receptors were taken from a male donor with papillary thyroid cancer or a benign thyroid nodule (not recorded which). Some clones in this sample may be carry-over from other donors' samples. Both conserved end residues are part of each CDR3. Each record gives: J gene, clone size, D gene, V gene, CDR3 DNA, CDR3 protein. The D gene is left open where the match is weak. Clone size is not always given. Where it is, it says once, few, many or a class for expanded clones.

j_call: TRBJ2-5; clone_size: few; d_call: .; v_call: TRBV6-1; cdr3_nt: TGTGCCAGCAGAAACGGGCCCTGGACCAACGGTCGGGAGACCCAGTACTTC; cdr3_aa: CASRNGPWTNGRETQYF
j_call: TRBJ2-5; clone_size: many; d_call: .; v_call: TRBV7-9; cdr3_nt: TGTGCCAGCAGCTTAGGGGCGGGATCAGGCGAGACCCAGTACTTC; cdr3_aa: CASSLGAGSGETQYF
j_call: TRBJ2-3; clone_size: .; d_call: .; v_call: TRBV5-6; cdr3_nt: TGTGCCAGCAGCTTGGAGTGGCGACAGTCCTTCACAGATACGCAGTATTTT; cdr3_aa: CASSLEWRQSFTDTQYF
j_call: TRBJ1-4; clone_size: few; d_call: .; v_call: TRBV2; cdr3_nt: TGTGCCAGCAGTTCGTGGGTAGAGGAAAAACTGTTTTTT; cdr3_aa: CASSSWVEEKLFF
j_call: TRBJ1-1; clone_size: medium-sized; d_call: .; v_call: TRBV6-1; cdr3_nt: TGTGCCAGCAGTGAAGTGACTGAAGCTTTCTTT; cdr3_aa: CASSEVTEAFF
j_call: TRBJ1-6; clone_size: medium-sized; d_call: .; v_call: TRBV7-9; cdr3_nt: TGTGCCAGCAGCGCGGGTGTTTCACCCCTCCACTTT; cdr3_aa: CASSAGVSPLHF
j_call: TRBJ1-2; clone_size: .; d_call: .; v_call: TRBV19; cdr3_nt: TGTGCCAGTAGTTCCGGACACAACTATGGCTACACCTTC; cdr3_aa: CASSSGHNYGYTF
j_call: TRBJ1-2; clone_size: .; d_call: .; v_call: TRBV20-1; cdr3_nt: TGCAGTGCCTACCGGCAGGGGCCGCCGTTTGGCGGCGAATCCCCCTATGGCTACACCTTC; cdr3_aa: CSAYRQGPPFGGESPYGYTF
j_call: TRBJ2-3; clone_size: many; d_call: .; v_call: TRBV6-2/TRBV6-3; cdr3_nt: TGTGCCAGCAGTTACTCGAACGAGGCGTTGGATACGCAGTATTTT; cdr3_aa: CASSYSNEALDTQYF
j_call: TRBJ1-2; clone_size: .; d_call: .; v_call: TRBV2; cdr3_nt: TGTGCCAGCAGTGAAAACAGGGAAAGTGGCTACACCTTC; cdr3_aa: CASSENRESGYTF
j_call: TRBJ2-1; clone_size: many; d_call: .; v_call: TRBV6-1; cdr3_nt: TGTGCCAGCAGCAATGGACCTTACAATGAGCAGTTCTTC; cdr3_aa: CASSNGPYNEQFF
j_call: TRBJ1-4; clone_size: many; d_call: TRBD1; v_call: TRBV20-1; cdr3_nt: TGCAGTGCTCGTTATGGGTTGGACAGGCCACTGTTTTTT; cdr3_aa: CSARYGLDRPLFF
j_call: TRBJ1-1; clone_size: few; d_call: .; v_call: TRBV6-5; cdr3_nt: TGTGCCAGCAGTTACGACAGGTCGGTAACTGAAGCTTTCTTT; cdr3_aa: CASSYDRSVTEAFF
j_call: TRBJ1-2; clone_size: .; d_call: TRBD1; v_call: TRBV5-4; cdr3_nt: TGTGCCAGCAGCGCCCCAGGGACAGCTAACTATGGCTACACCTTC; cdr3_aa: CASSAPGTANYGYTF
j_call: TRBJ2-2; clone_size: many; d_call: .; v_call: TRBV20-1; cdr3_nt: TGCAGTGCTAGAGATTCTCTGACCGGGAGAGAGGACACCGGGGAGCTGTTTTTT; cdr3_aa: CSARDSLTGREDTGELFF
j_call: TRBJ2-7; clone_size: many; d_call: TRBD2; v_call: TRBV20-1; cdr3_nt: TGCAGTGCTAACCCCGGGGGGGCCTACGAGCAGTACTTC; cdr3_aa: CSANPGGAYEQYF
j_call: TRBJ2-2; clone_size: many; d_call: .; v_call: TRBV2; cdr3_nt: TGTGCCAGCAGTGTTCTGCCGGGGCCGACCGGGGAGCTGTTTTTT; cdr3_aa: CASSVLPGPTGELFF
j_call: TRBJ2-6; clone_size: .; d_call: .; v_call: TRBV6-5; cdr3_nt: TGTGCCAGCAGTTACGAGGGGACAGGGGCCAACGTCCTGACTTTC; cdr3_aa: CASSYEGTGANVLTF
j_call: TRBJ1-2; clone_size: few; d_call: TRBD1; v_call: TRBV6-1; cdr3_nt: TGTGCCAGCATCCTCGGGGGTACAGGGGAAGTCTATGGCTACACCTTC; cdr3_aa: CASILGGTGEVYGYTF
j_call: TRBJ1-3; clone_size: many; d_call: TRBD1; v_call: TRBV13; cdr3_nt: TGTGCCAGCAGCTCCGGGACAGGGGACACCATATATTTT; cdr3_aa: CASSSGTGDTIYF
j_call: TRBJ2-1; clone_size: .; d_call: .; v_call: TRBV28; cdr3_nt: TGTGCCAGCAGTCGCCCTAGTTGGGAGCAGTTCTTC; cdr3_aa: CASSRPSWEQFF
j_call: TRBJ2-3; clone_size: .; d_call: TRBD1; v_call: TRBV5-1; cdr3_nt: TGCGCCAGCAGGCGGGACAGGGATACAGATACGCAGTATTTT; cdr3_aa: CASRRDRDTDTQYF
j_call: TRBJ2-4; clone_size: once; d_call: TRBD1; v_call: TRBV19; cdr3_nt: TGTGCCAGTGGTGGACAGGGCAACATTCAGTACTTC; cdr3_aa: CASGGQGNIQYF
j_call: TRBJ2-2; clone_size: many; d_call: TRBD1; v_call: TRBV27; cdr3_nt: TGTGCCAGGCCGGGACAGTGTCGTCCCGGGGAGCTGTTTTTT; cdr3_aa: CARPGQCRPGELFF
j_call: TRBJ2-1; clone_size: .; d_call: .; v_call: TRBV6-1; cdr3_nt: TGTGCCAGCAGTGACCCGGGGTGGGAGTCGGGAATCGATGAGCAGTTCTTC; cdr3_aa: CASSDPGWESGIDEQFF
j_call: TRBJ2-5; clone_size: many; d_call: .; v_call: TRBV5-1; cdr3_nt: TGCGCCAGCAGCCGGAGCGGAGGGATGGGAGAGACCCAGTACTTC; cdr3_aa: CASSRSGGMGETQYF
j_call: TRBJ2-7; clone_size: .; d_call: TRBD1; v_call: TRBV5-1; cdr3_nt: TGCGCCAGCAGCCCATTGGGACAGCCTAGCGAGCAGTACTTC; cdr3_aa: CASSPLGQPSEQYF
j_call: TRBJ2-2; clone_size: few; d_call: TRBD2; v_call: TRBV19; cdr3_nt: TGTGCCACCTGTAGCGGGAGTAATACGGGAACCGGGGAGCTGTTTTTT; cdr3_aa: CATCSGSNTGTGELFF
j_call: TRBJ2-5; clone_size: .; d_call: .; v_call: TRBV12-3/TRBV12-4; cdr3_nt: TGTGCCAGCAGTCTAAGTCGAGGTGTTTCGGAGACCCAGTACTTC; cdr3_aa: CASSLSRGVSETQYF
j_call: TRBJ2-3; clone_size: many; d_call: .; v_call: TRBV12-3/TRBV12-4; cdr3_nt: TGTGCCAGCAGTTTCAACCAGCGCGGCACAGATACGCAGTATTTT; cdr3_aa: CASSFNQRGTDTQYF
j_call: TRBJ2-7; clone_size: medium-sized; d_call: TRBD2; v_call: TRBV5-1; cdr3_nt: TGCGCCAGCAGCTTTACCGGGACTATCTTCTACGAGCAGTACTTC; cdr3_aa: CASSFTGTIFYEQYF
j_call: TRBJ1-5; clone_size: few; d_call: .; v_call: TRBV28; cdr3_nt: TGTGCCAGCATGCCGGGGCCAGGGAGATATAGAAATAAGCCCCAGCATTTT; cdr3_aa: CASMPGPGRYRNKPQHF
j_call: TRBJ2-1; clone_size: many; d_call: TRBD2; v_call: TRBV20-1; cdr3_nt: TGCAGTGCTAGAGGGACGCTGGGGCGGGGGATCGGCAATGAGCAGTTCTTC; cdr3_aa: CSARGTLGRGIGNEQFF
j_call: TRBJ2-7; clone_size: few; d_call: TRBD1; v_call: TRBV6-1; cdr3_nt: TGTGCCAGCGATCCGGGACAGGGACGGGTATTGGGTGAGCAGTACTTC; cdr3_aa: CASDPGQGRVLGEQYF
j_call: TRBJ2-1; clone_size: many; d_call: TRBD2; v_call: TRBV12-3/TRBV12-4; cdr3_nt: TGTGCCAGCAGTCCCCGGGCGGGGGGGCTCTACAATGAGCAGTTCTTC; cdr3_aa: CASSPRAGGLYNEQFF
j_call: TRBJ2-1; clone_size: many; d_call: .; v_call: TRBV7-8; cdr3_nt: TGTGCCAGCAGCCCCGGGACCACAAACAATGAGCAGTTCTTC; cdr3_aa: CASSPGTTNNEQFF
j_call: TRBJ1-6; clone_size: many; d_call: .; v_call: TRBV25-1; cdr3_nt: TGTGCCAGCAGTGAAGTCCAGTCACCCCTCCACTTT; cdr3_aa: CASSEVQSPLHF
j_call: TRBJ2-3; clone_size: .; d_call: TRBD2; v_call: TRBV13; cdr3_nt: TGTGCCAGCAGCTTAGGGGTATTAGCGGGAGGGCCAACAGATACGCAGTATTTT; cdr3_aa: CASSLGVLAGGPTDTQYF
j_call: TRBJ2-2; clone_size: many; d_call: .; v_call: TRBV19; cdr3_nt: TGTGCCAGTAGTATAGTGTCGGGCTACACCGGGGAGCTGTTTTTT; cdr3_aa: CASSIVSGYTGELFF
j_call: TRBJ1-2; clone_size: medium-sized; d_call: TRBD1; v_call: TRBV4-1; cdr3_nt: TGCGCCAGCAGAATACCGGGACAGACCAATGGCTACACCTTC; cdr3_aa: CASRIPGQTNGYTF
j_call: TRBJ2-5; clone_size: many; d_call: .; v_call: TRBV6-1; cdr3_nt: TGTGCCAGCAGTGCCCTCACTGGGGAGACCCAGTACTTC; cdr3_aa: CASSALTGETQYF
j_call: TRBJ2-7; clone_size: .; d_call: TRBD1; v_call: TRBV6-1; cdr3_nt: TGTGCCAGCAATCTTTGGACAGGGGTGTACGAGCAGTACTTC; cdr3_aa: CASNLWTGVYEQYF
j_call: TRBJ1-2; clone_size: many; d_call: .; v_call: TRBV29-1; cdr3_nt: TGCAGCGCGATAAACCCCCCCCGGCCAGGACGGCCTGGGGGCTATGGCTACACCTTC; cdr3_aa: CSAINPPRPGRPGGYGYTF
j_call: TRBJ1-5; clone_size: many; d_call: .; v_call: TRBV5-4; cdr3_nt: TGTGCCAGCAGCTTGCGCGGGGGCAATCAGCCCCAGCATTTT; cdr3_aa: CASSLRGGNQPQHF
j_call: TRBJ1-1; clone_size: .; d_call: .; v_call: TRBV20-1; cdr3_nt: TGCGGTGCTTGGGGGGCTTTCTTT; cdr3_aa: CGAWGAFF
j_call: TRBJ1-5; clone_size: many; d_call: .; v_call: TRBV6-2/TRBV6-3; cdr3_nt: TGTGCCAGCAGTTACGTGGGACGTCAGCCCCAGCATTTT; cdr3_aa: CASSYVGRQPQHF
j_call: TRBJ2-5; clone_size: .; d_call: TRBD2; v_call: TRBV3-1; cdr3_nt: TGTGCCAGCAGGAAACTAGCGCGACCGAGGGAGACCCAGTACTTC; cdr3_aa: CASRKLARPRETQYF
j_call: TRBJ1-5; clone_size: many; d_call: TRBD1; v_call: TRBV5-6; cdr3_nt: TGTGCCAGCAGCCATAGGACAGGGCCGAGCAATCAGCCCCAGCATTTT; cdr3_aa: CASSHRTGPSNQPQHF